The 31 T cell receptor beta chains listed next were all sequenced from one sample in a study of blood T cells in healthy people across ages. Through a sample-barcoded 5' primer and a J-beta primer mix, a second PCR was run for roughly 6 to 12 cycles. TCRdb called the 5' RACE reads again in MiXCR, with one record for every CDR3 protein. This sample has roughly 1,100,000 distinct CDR3 sequences, with around 25% found just once. Another study also made use of these data, one on T cells of mothers and their children.

Input material: blood. The receptors stem from a girl aged 2 to 10 in good health.

This clonotype showed up just once. The chain uses TRBV28 and TRBJ2-1; 10 nucleotides match TRBD1. With 9 bases clipped from V and 6 bases from J, the junction kept 11 bases outside the gene matches. The CDR3 consists of 15 residues. Germline CDR1 MDHEN, CDR2 SYDVKM. The CDR3 here is CASEPGTGVVNEQFF. CDR3 in DNA: TGTGCCAGTGAACCCGGGACAGGGGTCGTCAATGAGCAGTTCTTC.

The chain uses TRBV19 and TRBJ2-3; 9 positions match TRBD2. The CDR3 is made up of 16 amino acids. CDR1 is LNHDA and CDR2 is SQIVND in the germline V gene (reference sequence). Trimming removed 3 bases from V and 5 bases from J; junction bases left unmatched: 9. CDR3 sequence: CASSISSGRWEDTQYF. The CDR3 nucleotides are TGTGCCAGTAGTATTAGTAGCGGGAGATGGGAAGATACGCAGTATTTT.

The gene calls are TRBV9 and TRBJ2-4; 7 bases fit TRBD1. The CDR3 loop spans 14 amino acids. Germline lookup yields CDR1 SGDLS and CDR2 YYNGEE. Trimming at V came to 5 bases and at J to 2 bases, leaving 4 bases not matched to a gene. CDR3 in amino acids: CASSAGGTKNIQYF. The CDR3 nucleotides read TGTGCCAGCAGTGCAGGGGGAACCAAAAACATTCAGTACTTC.

A word on this clonotype: The junction does not match germline at one end; this may be a read error. The chain recombines TRBV9 with TRBJ2-5; possibly TRBD2 for D (5 bases). This CDR3 comprises 16 residues. CDR1 and CDR2 (germline): SGDLS, YYNGEE. CDR3 protein: CASSVASGRPQEIQYF. DNA of the CDR3: TGTGCCAGCAGCGTAGCCAGCGGACGACCCCAAGAGATCCAGTACTTC.

This clonotype appeared a few times. The rearrangement links TRBV5-6 to TRBJ1-4; perhaps TRBD1 as D (6 bases). CDR3 length: 15 residues. Germline V gene lookup returns CDR1 SGHDT and CDR2 YYEEEE. Trimming took off 2 bases at V and 5 bases at J, with 13 bases between the two ends. DNA for the CDR3: TGTGCCAGCAGCTTTGTTCAGGGGATGAATGAAAAACTGTTTTTT. Protein: CASSFVQGMNEKLFF.

J is TRBJ1-4 and V is TRBV4-1, with 8 bases aligning to TRBD1. The CDR3 contains 16 residues. The ends lost 1 base at V and 7 bases at J; junction bases unmatched: 8. Germline loops: CDR1 MGHRA, CDR2 YSYEKL. For the CDR3, the DNA is TGCGCCAGCAGCCAAGTCCGGCAGGGGGCAAGTGAAAAACTGTTTTTT. Its translation is CASSQVRQGASEKLFF.

This rearrangement joins TRBV29-1 to TRBJ2-1; 7 nucleotides line up with TRBD2. The CDR3 loop spans 14 amino acids. Trimming at V came to 4 bases and at J to 3 bases, leaving 6 bases not matched to a gene. CDR1 and CDR2 (germline): SQVTM, ANQGSEA. Written as DNA, the CDR3 is TGCAGCGTTGCCCGGGAGGCAGTCTACAATGAGCAGTTCTTC. This translates into CSVAREAVYNEQFF.

V usage is TRBV29-1 and J usage is TRBJ2-7; TRBD1 agrees at 9 bases. V was pared by 5 bases and J by 2 bases, with 4 bases of the junction left unmatched. From germline, CDR1 is SQVTM and CDR2 ANQGSEA. This CDR3 comprises 13 residues. The CDR3 DNA reads TGCAGCGTTTCTGGGACAGGGCCCTACGAGCAGTACTTC. Translation gives CSVSGTGPYEQYF.

The J gene is TRBJ2-6, the V gene TRBV25-1; weak D call: TRBD1 (5 bases). Trimming shortened V by 3 bases and J by 4 bases, and 13 bases separated the two germline ends. Germline loops: CDR1 MGHDK, CDR2 SYGVNS. This CDR3 region has 16 residues. This CDR3 is CASSEGLGVGANVLTF. The CDR3 coding sequence is TGTGCCAGCAGTGAGGGTTTAGGGGTCGGGGCCAACGTCCTGACTTTC.

The chain has TRBV11-3 and TRBJ2-1; D may be TRBD1 or TRBD2 (6 bases each). The CDR3 length is 17 residues. Germline lookup yields CDR1 SGHNT and CDR2 YENEEA. The V and J ends lost 5 bases and 5 bases respectively, with 22 bases between them. The CDR3 here is CASSARLGGPTDNEQFF. CDR3 bases: TGTGCCAGCAGCGCCCGCCTGGGGGGCCCGACGGACAATGAGCAGTTCTTC.

This chain connects TRBV4-1 to TRBJ2-5, with 9 bases aligning to TRBD2. With the DNA end fitting TRBJ2-7 better, the J assignment may be wrong. The length of the CDR3 is 15 residues. Germline assignment: CDR1 MGHRA and CDR2 YSYEKL. The chain's CDR3 is CASSQGLAGTYEQYF. The CDR3 bases are TGCGCCAGCAGCCAAGGGCTAGCGGGGACCTACGAGCAGTACTTC.

The chain has TRBV12-3 or TRBV12-4 and TRBJ2-1; TRBD1 is a possible D gene (5 bases). V was clipped by 6 bases and J by 10 bases, with 22 bases between them. This CDR3 comprises 15 residues. CDR3: CASRADSQGLGEQFF. Here the CDR3 DNA reads TGTGCCAGCAGAGCCGACAGCCAGGGCTTGGGAGAGCAGTTCTTC.

The chain carries TRBV10-3 and TRBJ2-5, with D possibly matching TRBD2 (5 bases). The tail of the sequence fits TRBJ2-1 better, so the J call may be wrong. Looked up from germline, CDR1 is ENHRY and CDR2 is SYGVKD. The CDR3 consists of 15 residues. CDR3 in DNA: TGTGCCATCAGTGAGGGGAGAAGGACTTCCAATGAGCAGTTCTTC. Translated: CAISEGRRTSNEQFF.

This clonotype has more than one count but fewer than ten. The genes are TRBV7-9 and TRBJ2-7; the D gene is possibly TRBD1 (6 bases). Germline V gene sequence: CDR1 SEHNR, CDR2 FQNEAQ (reference sequence). The CDR3 extends over 14 amino acids. V gave up 4 bases and J gave up 5 bases, with 15 bases separating them. The CDR3 nucleotides read TGTGCCAGCAGCTCGGCAGGGGCTTTGGACGAGCAGTACTTC. Its protein product is CASSSAGALDEQYF.

This clonotype was counted only a few times. V is TRBV9 and J is TRBJ2-3; no firm D call. Trimming left V 2 bases short and J 0 bases short, with 10 bases between. The CDR3 loop spans 15 amino acids. Germline lookup yields CDR1 SGDLS and CDR2 YYNGEE. CDR3 sequence: CASSVIGRSTDTQYF. The CDR3 nucleotides are TGTGCCAGCAGCGTCATCGGCAGGAGCACAGATACGCAGTATTTT.

The gene calls are TRBV20-1 and TRBJ1-1, with 7 positions matching TRBD1. This CDR3 comprises 12 residues. Looked up from germline, CDR1 is DFQATT and CDR2 is SNEGSKA (reference sequence). This CDR3 reads CRPGQLNTEAFF. The CDR3 DNA sequence: TGCAGGCCGGGACAGCTGAACACTGAAGCTTTCTTT.

This clonotype was counted ten times or more. A junction boundary mismatches the germline segment, possibly from a read error. The rearrangement joins TRBV4-3 to TRBJ2-5; TRBD2 matches 10 bases. The CDR3 runs to 13 residues. CDR1 and CDR2 from the germline V gene are LGHNA and YSLEER. The CDR3 region is CASSQELRTSGLF. The CDR3 DNA sequence: TGCGCCAGCAGCCAAGAGCTAAGGACTAGCGGCCTGTTC.

This clonotype was counted a few times. V gene TRBV5-1 combines with J gene TRBJ2-7, with 7 bases identical to TRBD2. The V segment lost 0 bases and the J segment 5 bases; nucleotides outside the gene matches: 5. The CDR3 runs 14 residues. Germline V gives CDR1 SGHRS, CDR2 YFSETQ. DNA of the CDR3: TGCGCCAGCAGCTTGGGCCTAGCGGCCGACGAGCAGTACTTC. Protein sequence: CASSLGLAADEQYF.

This clonotype was seen a few times. The V call is TRBV9, the J call TRBJ2-5; 7 nucleotides agree with TRBD1. V gave up 3 bases and J gave up 5 bases; unmatched junction bases: 10. This CDR3 region has 15 residues. The V gene's germline CDR1 is SGDLS and CDR2 YYNGEE. The CDR3 DNA reads TGTGCCAGCAGCGACCCCCTAGGGGGCGAGGAGACCCAGTACTTC. Encoded protein: CASSDPLGGEETQYF.

V usage is TRBV6-5 and J usage is TRBJ2-1; TRBD1 is a possible D gene (6 bases). The DNA end is more similar to TRBJ2-5, so the J call may be wrong. Germline V gene lookup returns CDR1 MNHEY and CDR2 SVGAGI. CDR3 length: 16 amino acids. The CDR3 sequence: CASSYYRGTSWETQYF. CDR3 DNA: TGTGCCAGCAGTTACTATCGTGGGACATCCTGGGAGACCCAGTACTTC.

In DNA form, the CDR3 reads TGTGCCAGCAGCTTACTTCGAGGACCTCAAGAGACCCAGTACTTC. Its protein is CASSLLRGPQETQYF. This chain connects TRBV7-2 to TRBJ2-5; D unresolved. The length of the CDR3 is 15 residues. Trimming took 2 bases from V and 2 from J, leaving 12 bases between them. Germline V gene sequence: CDR1 SGHTA, CDR2 FQGNSA.

This clonotype has only a few counts. The rearrangement joins TRBV12-3 or TRBV12-4 to TRBJ2-1, with unresolved D. Trimming removed 5 bases at V and 0 bases at J, with 5 bases between. CDR3 length: 13 residues. The CDR3: CASSHSSYNEQFF. CDR3 sequence (DNA): TGTGCCAGCAGTCATAGCTCCTACAATGAGCAGTTCTTC.

This clonotype was seen repeatedly, ten times or more. The V and J genes are TRBV12-3 or TRBV12-4 and TRBJ1-4; D is uncertain. V was cut by 3 bases and J by 10 bases, with 9 bases left in between. The CDR3 is made up of 12 amino acids. In DNA form, the CDR3 reads TGTGCCAGCAGTTTTGGTGGCGGAAAACTGTTTTTT. It specifies CASSFGGGKLFF.

CDR3 nucleotide sequence: TGTGCCAGCAGTTACTCTGGACAGGGGCCGGGCACTGAAGCTTTCTTT. Amino acids: CASSYSGQGPGTEAFF. The chain combines TRBV6-2 or TRBV6-3 with TRBJ1-1, with 9 bases aligning to TRBD1. After removal of 0 bases from V and 4 bases from J, the junction contained 6 bases not matched to a gene. This CDR3 comprises 16 residues. The germline gives CDR1 MNHEY, CDR2 SVGEGT.

The CDR3 sequence: CASSPLAGFLLLKETQYF. Here the CDR3 DNA reads TGTGCCAGCAGCCCATTAGCGGGTTTTCTCCTCTTGAAAGAGACCCAGTACTTC. The chain combines TRBV7-9 with TRBJ2-5; 7 bases line up with TRBD2. From germline, CDR1 is SEHNR and CDR2 FQNEAQ (reference sequence). The CDR3 contains 18 residues. The V gene end was trimmed by 5 bases and the J gene end by 3 bases; junction bases not matched to a gene: 18.

This clonotype was observed a few times. The rearrangement uses TRBV5-6 and TRBJ2-3, with TRBD2 matching over 7 bases. The CDR3 is 11 amino acids. Unmatched junction bases numbered 5, after V lost 4 bases and J lost 12 bases. In germline, CDR1 is SGHDT, CDR2 YYEEEE. CDR3 sequence reads: CASSGGGPQYF. The CDR3 DNA follows: TGTGCCAGCAGCGGGGGGGGTCCACAGTATTTT.

This chain links TRBV4-1 with TRBJ2-1; 10 nucleotides line up with TRBD1. This CDR3 has 15 amino acids. Germline assignment: CDR1 MGHRA and CDR2 YSYEKL. V dropped 3 bases and J dropped 5; count of bases not matched to a gene: 4. CDR3 amino acids: CASSHGQGVNNEQFF. CDR3 in DNA: TGCGCCAGCAGCCACGGACAGGGGGTAAACAATGAGCAGTTCTTC.

This clonotype was counted a few times. The CDR3 nucleotides are TGTGCCAGCAGTTTCAAGGAGCCCCAGCATTTT. Amino acid sequence: CASSFKEPQHF. The chain combines TRBV28 with TRBJ1-5, with unresolved D. Trimming removed 3 bases from V and 8 bases from J, with 5 bases in between. Looked up from germline, CDR1 is MDHEN and CDR2 is SYDVKM. This CDR3 spans 11 amino acids.

The chain links TRBV4-1 to TRBJ2-5; TRBD2 matches at 10 bases. The J call may be incorrect, as the DNA end agrees better with TRBJ2-1. The CDR3 contains 16 residues. CDR1 and CDR2 from the germline V gene are MGHRA and YSYEKL. CDR3 sequence: CASSLWGLAIPGEQFF. CDR3 DNA: TGCGCCAGCAGCCTCTGGGGACTAGCGATTCCCGGTGAGCAGTTCTTC.

This clonotype appeared many times. The J gene is TRBJ1-1, the V gene TRBV5-1, with a tentative D call TRBD1 (5 bases). The CDR3 length is 13 residues. The V gene's germline CDR1 is SGHRS and CDR2 YFSETQ. Trimming removed 0 bases at V and 3 bases at J, with 6 bases between. CDR3 sequence reads: CASSLVGDTEAFF. The CDR3 nucleotides are TGCGCCAGCAGCTTGGTAGGGGACACTGAAGCTTTCTTT.

The V call is TRBV4-2, the J call TRBJ2-7, with TRBD2 matching 10 bases. The junction had 3 bases not matched to a gene; V was cut back by 2 bases and J by 2 bases. Germline assignment: CDR1 LGHNA and CDR2 YNFKEQ. This CDR3 is 15 amino acids long. The CDR3 loop is CASSQLAGAAYEQYF. The CDR3 bases are TGTGCCAGCAGCCAACTAGCGGGGGCCGCCTACGAGCAGTACTTC.